This entry describes one T cell receptor beta chain. No antigen is known for it. Looked up from germline, CDR1 is GTSNPN and CDR2 is SVGIG (reference sequence). The CDR3 has 11 residues. Between the trimmed V and J ends, which lost 2 bases and 7 bases, there was a span of 8 bases. The data were produced by immunoSEQ multiplex PCR, yet TCRdb's version contains in-frame clones alone and is incomplete. The table shows roughly 330,000 clones, with approximately 79% occurring only once. The record originates from a study of shared clonotypes between healthy human individuals. Study background: Plates per donor: three CD4 naive, three CD4 memory, two CD8 naive, one CD8 memory. Findings of the study overall: Non-shared clonotypes had lower generation probabilities than clonotypes shared by all four sorted-subset donors.

The chain links TRBV30 to TRBJ1-2; no clear D. The TCR comes from a man aged 30 to 45 in good health. The sample comprised memory CD4+ T cells sorted from blood. Subset reported: CD45RA-negative fraction. CDR3 sequence: CAWSRSLGYTF. DNA of the CDR3: TGTGCCTGGAGTAGATCGCTTGGCTACACCTTC. The whole variable domain, remainder taken from reference TRBV30 and TRBJ1-2, is SQTIHQWPATLVQPVGSPLSLECTVEGTSNPNLYWYRQAAGRGLQLLFYSVGIGQISSEVPQNLSASRPQDRQFILSSKKLLLSDSGFYLCAWSRSLGYTFGSGTRLTVV.